The 5 T cell receptor beta chains reported below all come from one sample, sequenced in a study of OX40 agonist ivuxolimab in advanced cancers. Clones were sequenced by immunoSEQ multiplex PCR, and TCRdb holds only the in-frame ones, with some missing. The data show about 83,000 clones, around 84% seen once. Sequencing used CD4+ or CD8+ T cells sorted from blood, obtained in a trial of the OX40 agonist ivuxolimab. All receptors derive from an adult with an advanced solid tumor such as melanoma, head and neck, liver or kidney cancer.

As concerns this clone: The germline gene is not matched at one end of the junction; a read error may be the cause. The V and J genes are TRBV5-4 and TRBJ1-1; perhaps TRBD1 as D (5 bases). The CDR3 has 15 amino acids. CDR1 and CDR2 (germline): SGHNT, YYREEE (reference sequence). CDR3 in amino acids: CTSSLVGGVRTEAFF. CDR3 bases: TGTACCAGCAGCTTGGTGGGAGGGGTAAGAACTGAAGCTTTCTTT.

The CDR3 nucleotides are TGTGCCAGCAGCTTAGAAAGCGGGGGCACCTACGAGCAGTACTTC. This gives the protein CASSLESGGTYEQYF. This chain links TRBV11-3 with TRBJ2-7; 8 nucleotides match TRBD2. V was pared by 0 bases and J by 2 bases, with 3 bases of the junction left unmatched. This CDR3 contains 15 residues. Germline CDR1 and CDR2: SGHNT and YENEEA.

The rearrangement joins TRBV9 to TRBJ2-3, with a weak D call TRBD1 (6 bases). Germline CDR1 SGDLS, CDR2 YYNGEE. V gave up 0 bases and J gave up 3 bases, with 11 bases separating them. This CDR3 spans 15 amino acids. The CDR3 loop is CASSVVAGTTDTQYF. The CDR3 DNA follows: TGTGCCAGCAGCGTAGTTGCAGGGACAACAGATACGCAGTATTTT.

This chain links TRBV7-9 with TRBJ2-1, with a possible D match to TRBD2 (5 bases). There are 15 residues in the CDR3. Germline V gene data show CDR1 as SEHNR and CDR2 as FQNEAQ (reference sequence). V dropped 3 bases and J dropped 0 bases, with 9 bases sitting between them. The DNA for the CDR3 is TGTGCCAGCAGCTTCGCGGGCAGCTCCTACAATGAGCAGTTCTTC. Translating it yields CASSFAGSSYNEQFF.

In its sample, this clone was seen once. The chain uses TRBV5-8 and TRBJ2-5; no definite D call. CDR1 is SGHTS, CDR2 YDEGEE, per germline. Trimming removed 7 bases at V and 1 base at J, with 11 bases between. The length of the CDR3 is 13 residues. Here the CDR3 DNA reads TGTGCCAGCCGGGCGGCGGTCCAAGAGACCCAGTACTTC. This gives the protein CASRAAVQETQYF.